The source of this T cell receptor (beta chain) is a study of blood T cell repertoires in COVID-19. Study overall: The cDNA or gDNA used as material had been derived from T cells, B-cell-depleted T cells, or PBMCs.

TCRdb's copy holds only in-frame clones and misses some; the assay was immunoSEQ multiplex PCR. The data contain more than 85,000 clones, 65% to 90% of them seen just once; the ten biggest clones take up under 3.5%. The count of this clone is one. This TCR came from a woman in her fifties or sixties who had recovered from COVID-19. Source material: PBMCs or T cells enriched from blood (not recorded which).

CDR3 sequence reads: CASSIPTREEAFF. In nucleotides, the CDR3 is TGTGCCAGTAGTATACCCACCCGGGAGGAAGCTTTCTTT. The genes are TRBV19 and TRBJ1-1; D not resolved. The CDR3 extends over 13 amino acids. V was clipped by 2 bases and J by 8 bases, with 12 bases between them. Germline loops: CDR1 LNHDA, CDR2 SQIVND (reference sequence).